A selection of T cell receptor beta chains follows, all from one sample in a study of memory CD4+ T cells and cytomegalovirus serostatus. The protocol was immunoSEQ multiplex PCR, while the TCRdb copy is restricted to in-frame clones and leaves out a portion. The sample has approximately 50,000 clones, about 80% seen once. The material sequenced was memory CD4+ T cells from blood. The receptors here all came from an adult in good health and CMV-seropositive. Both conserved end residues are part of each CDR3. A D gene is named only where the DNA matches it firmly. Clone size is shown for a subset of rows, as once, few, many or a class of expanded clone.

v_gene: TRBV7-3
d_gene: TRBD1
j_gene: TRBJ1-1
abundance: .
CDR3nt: TGTGCCAGCAGTTCCGGGACAGGAAACACTGAAGCTTTCTTT
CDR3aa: CASSSGTGNTEAFF

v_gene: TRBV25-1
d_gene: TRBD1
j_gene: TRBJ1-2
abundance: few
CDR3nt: TGTGCCAGCAGTGAATTTAACTCAGGGGGCGACTATGGCTACACCTTC
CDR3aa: CASSEFNSGGDYGYTF

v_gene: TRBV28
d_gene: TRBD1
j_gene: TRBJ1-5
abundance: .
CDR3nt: TGTGCCAGCAGTGTACAGGGGGCCAATACTTTT
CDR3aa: CASSVQGANTF

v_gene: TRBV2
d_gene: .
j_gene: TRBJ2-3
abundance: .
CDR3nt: TGTGCCAGCAGCGAGATAGCGGCCCGCACAGATACGCAGTATTTT
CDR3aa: CASSEIAARTDTQYF

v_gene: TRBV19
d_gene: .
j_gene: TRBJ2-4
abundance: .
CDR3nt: TGTGCCAGTAGTATTGTAGAAGACCTAGCCAAAAACATTCAGTACTTC
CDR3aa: CASSIVEDLAKNIQYF

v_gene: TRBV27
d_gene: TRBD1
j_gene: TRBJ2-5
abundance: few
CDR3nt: TGTGCCAGCAGTCGCAGCAGGGGGCTGGGAGAGACCCAGTACTTC
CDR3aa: CASSRSRGLGETQYF

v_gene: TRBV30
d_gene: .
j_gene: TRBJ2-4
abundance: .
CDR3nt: TGTGCCTGGAGCAACCAGGCAAACATTCAGTACTTC
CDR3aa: CAWSNQANIQYF

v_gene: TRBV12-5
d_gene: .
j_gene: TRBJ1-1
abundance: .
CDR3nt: TGTGCTAGTGCCTGGGCAGCGAACACTGAAGCTTTCTTT
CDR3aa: CASAWAANTEAFF

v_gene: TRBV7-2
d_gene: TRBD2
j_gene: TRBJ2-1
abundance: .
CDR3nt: TGTGCCAGCAGCTTAGACACTAGCGGGAGGCCTAACAATGAGCAGTTCTTC
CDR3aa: CASSLDTSGRPNNEQFF

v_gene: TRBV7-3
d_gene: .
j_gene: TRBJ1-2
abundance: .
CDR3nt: TGTGCCAGCAGCTTAACGCCCCTAGGGGGGGGCTACACCTTC
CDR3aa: CASSLTPLGGGYTF

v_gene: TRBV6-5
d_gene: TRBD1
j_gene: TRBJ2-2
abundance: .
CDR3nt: TGTGCCAGCAGGGGACAGGGGAACACCGGGGAGCTGTTTTTT
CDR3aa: CASRGQGNTGELFF

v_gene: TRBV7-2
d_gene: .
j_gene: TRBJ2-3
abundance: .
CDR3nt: TGTGCCAGCAGCTTAGGAGGGAGTGTGCGGAGAAAGGAAGATACGCAGTATTTT
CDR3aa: CASSLGGSVRRKEDTQYF

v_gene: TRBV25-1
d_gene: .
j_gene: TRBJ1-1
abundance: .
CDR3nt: TGTGCCAGCAGTGAATATACTGGGGGTACGGACACTGAAGCTTTCTTT
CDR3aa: CASSEYTGGTDTEAFF

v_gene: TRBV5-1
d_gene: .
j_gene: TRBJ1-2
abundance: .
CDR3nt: TGCGCCAGCAGCTTGGGGCAGGGAAGCTATGGCTACACCTTC
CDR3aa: CASSLGQGSYGYTF

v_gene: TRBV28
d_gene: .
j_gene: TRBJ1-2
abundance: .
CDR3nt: TGTGCCAGCAGACCTACCGGGCCCCTTGGGTTGTATGGCTACACCTTC
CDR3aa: CASRPTGPLGLYGYTF

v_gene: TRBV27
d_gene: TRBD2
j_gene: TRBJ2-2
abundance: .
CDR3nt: TGTGCCAGCAGTTCGACCGGGACTAGCGGGAGGGCCGGCGGGGAGCTGTTTTTT
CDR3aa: CASSSTGTSGRAGGELFF

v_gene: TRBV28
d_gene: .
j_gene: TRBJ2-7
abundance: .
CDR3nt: TGTGCCAGCAGCATTTCGGCACTCTACGAGCAGTACTTC
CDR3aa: CASSISALYEQYF

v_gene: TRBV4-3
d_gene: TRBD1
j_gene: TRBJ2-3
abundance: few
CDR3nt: TGCGCCAGCAGCCAGGACAGGGCTGGGGGAGATACGCAGTATTTT
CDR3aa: CASSQDRAGGDTQYF

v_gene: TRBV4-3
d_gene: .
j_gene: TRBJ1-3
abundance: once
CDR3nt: TGCGCCAGCAGCCAAGATGGAGCGGGGGCAGGAGGAAACACCATATATTTT
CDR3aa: CASSQDGAGAGGNTIYF

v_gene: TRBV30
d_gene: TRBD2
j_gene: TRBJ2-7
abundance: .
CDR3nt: TGTGCCTACCGACTAGCGGGATTGTACGAGCAGTACTTC
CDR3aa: CAYRLAGLYEQYF

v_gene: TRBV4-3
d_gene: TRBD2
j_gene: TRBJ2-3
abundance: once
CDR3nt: TGCGCCAGCAGCCAAGAGGCTAGCGGGACGGGGGATACGCAGTATTTT
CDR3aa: CASSQEASGTGDTQYF

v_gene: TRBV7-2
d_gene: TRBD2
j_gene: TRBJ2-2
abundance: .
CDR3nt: TGTGCCAGCAGGAGGATTAGCGGGACTGCGAACACCGGGGAGCTGTTTTTT
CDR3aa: CASRRISGTANTGELFF

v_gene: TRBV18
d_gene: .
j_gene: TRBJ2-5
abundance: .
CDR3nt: TGTGCCAGCTCAGACAGGACCCAAGAGACCCAGTACTTC
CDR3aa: CASSDRTQETQYF

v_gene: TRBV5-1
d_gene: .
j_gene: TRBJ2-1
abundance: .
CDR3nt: TGCGCCAGCAGCTTGGGGGGTAGAGAAAATGAGCAGTTCTTC
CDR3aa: CASSLGGRENEQFF

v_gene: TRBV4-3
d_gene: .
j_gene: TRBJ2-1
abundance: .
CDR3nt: TGCGCCAGCAGCCCAAGCGGACCGAGCTCCTACAATGAGCAGTTCTTC
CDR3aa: CASSPSGPSSYNEQFF

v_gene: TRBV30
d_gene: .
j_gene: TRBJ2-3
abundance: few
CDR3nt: TGTGCCTGGAGTCCGGCGCGGACCACAGATACGCAGTATTTT
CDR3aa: CAWSPARTTDTQYF

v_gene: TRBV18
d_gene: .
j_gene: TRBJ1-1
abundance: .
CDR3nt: TGTGCCAGCTCTTATATCCACCAAGCGAACACTGAAGCTTTCTTT
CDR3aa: CASSYIHQANTEAFF

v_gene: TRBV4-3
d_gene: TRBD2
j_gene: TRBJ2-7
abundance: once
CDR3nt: TGCGCCAGCAGCCAATCTCGGGCTAGCGGCTCCTACGAGCAGTACTTC
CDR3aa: CASSQSRASGSYEQYF

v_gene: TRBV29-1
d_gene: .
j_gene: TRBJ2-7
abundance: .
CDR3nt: TGCAGCGGGGGGGGACATTCCTACGAGCAGTACTTC
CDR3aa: CSGGGHSYEQYF

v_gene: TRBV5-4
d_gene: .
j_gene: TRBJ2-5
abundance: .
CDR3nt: TGTGCCAGCAGCTCCCAGGGGGGATTGGGAGAGACCCAGTACTTC
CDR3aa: CASSSQGGLGETQYF

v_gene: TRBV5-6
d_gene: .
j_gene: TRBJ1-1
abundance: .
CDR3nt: TGTGCCAGCAGCTTGCGGGGGATGGGGACTGAAGCTTTCTTT
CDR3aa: CASSLRGMGTEAFF

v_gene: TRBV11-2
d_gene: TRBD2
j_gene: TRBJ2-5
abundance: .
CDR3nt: TGTGCCAGCAGCTTAAACAGCGGGAGTATAGAGACCCAGTACTTC
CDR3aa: CASSLNSGSIETQYF

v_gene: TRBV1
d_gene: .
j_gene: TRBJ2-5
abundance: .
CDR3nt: TGCACCAGCTACTGGACTAGCGGGAGTTTTCTACGAGAGACCCAGTACTTC
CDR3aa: CTSYWTSGSFLRETQYF

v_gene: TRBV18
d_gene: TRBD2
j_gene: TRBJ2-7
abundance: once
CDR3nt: TGTGCCAGCTCTCCTTTGCCGGGACTAGCGGGAGGAGCAACCTCCTACGAGCAGTACTTC
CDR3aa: CASSPLPGLAGGATSYEQYF

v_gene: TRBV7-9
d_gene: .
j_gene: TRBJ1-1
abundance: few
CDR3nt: TGTGCCAGCAGCACTATGGGAACGGGAAACACTGAAGCTTTCTTT
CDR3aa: CASSTMGTGNTEAFF

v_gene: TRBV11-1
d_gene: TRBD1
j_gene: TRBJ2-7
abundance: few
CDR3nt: TGTGCCAGCAGCCAAAATTACCCCGGGACAGGTAGCTCCTACGAGCAGTACTTC
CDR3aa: CASSQNYPGTGSSYEQYF

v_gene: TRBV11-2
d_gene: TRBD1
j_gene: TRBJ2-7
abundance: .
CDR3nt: TGTGCCAGCAGCCGCGGACAGGGTCGGGGCGAGCAGTACTTC
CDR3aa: CASSRGQGRGEQYF

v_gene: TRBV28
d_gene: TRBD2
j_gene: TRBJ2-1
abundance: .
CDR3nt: TGTGCCAGCAGTACGCCCGGGACTAGCGGGAGAAATGAGCAGTTCTTC
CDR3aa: CASSTPGTSGRNEQFF

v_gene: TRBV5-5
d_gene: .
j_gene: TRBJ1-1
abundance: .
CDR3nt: TGTGCCAGCAGCTTACTTGTTGGCACTGAAGCTTTCTTT
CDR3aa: CASSLLVGTEAFF

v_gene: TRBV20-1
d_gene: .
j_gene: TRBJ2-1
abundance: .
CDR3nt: TGCAGTGCTACTAGGGGCAATGAGCAGTTCTTC
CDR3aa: CSATRGNEQFF

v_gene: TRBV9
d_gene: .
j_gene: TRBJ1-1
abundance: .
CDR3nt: TGTGCCAGCAGCCTGACCCCGAACACTGAAGCTTTCTTT
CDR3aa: CASSLTPNTEAFF

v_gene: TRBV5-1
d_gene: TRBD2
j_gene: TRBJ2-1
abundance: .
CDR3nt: TGCGCCAGCAGACCTCTAGCGGGACCCTACAATGAGCAGTTCTTC
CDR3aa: CASRPLAGPYNEQFF

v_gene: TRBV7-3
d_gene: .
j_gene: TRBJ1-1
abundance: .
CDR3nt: TGTGCCAGCAGCAACAGGAACACTGAAGCTTTCTTT
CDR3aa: CASSNRNTEAFF

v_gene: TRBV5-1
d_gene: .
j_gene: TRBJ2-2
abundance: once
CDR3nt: TGCGCCAGCAGCGGTTACGGGACCGACACCGGGGAGCTGTTTTTT
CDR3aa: CASSGYGTDTGELFF

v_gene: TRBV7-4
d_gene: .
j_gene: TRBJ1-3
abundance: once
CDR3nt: TGTGCCAGCAGCCCCCCGGATACTGGAAACACCATATATTTT
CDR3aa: CASSPPDTGNTIYF

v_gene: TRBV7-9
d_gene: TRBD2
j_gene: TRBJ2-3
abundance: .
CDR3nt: TGTGCCAGCAACAATCAGGGAGGGGATACGCAGTATTTT
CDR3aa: CASNNQGGDTQYF

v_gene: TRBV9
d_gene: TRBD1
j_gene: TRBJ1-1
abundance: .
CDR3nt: TGTGCCAGCAGCGCAGGGGGCCAGAACACTGAAGCTTTCTTT
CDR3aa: CASSAGGQNTEAFF

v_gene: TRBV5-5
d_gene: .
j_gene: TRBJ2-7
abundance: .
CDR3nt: TGTGCCAGCAGCCCTAGTGCCGCCTCAGGGTCCTACGAGCAGTACTTC
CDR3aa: CASSPSAASGSYEQYF

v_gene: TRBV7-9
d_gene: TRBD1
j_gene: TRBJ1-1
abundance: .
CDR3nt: TGTGCCAGCAGCTCCCCGGGACAGCTGAACACTGAAGCTTTCTTT
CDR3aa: CASSSPGQLNTEAFF

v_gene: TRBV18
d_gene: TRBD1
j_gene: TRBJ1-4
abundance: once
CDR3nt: TGTGCCAGCTCACCACGGGGCAGGGGGCGCGGAGAAAAACTGTTTTTT
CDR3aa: CASSPRGRGRGEKLFF

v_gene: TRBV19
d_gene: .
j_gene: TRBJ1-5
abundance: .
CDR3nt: TGTGCCAGTAGTACCTCCCGAGGGGGCAATCAGCCCCAGCATTTT
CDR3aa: CASSTSRGGNQPQHF

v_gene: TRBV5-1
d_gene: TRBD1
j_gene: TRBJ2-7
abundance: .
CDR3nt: TGCGCCAGCAGCTTAAGGGGGCCGGACGAGCAGTACTTC
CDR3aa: CASSLRGPDEQYF

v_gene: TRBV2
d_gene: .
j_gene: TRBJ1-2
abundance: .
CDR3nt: TGTGCCAGCAGTGAAGTTCTTGGGGGGCTCGGTGGCTACACCTTC
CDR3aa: CASSEVLGGLGGYTF

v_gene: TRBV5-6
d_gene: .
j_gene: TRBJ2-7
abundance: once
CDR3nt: TGTGCCAGCAGCTTGGTGGCCGTGCCCGAGCAGTACTTC
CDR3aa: CASSLVAVPEQYF

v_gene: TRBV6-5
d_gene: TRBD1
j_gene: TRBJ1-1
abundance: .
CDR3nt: TGTGCCAGCAGTTACTCTGACAGGGCTGAAGCTTTCTTT
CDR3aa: CASSYSDRAEAFF

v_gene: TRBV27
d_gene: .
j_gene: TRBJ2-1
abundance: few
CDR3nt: TGTGCCAGCACCTACAATGAGCAGTTCTTC
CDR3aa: CASTYNEQFF

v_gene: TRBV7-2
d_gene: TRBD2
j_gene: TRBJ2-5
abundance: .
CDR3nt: TGTGCCAGCAGCCTATCTAGCGGGCCAGAGACCCAGTACTTC
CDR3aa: CASSLSSGPETQYF

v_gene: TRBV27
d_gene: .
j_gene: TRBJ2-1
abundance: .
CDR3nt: TGTGCCAGCAGTCGCCAGGGGCCGAACTACAATGAGCAGTTCTTC
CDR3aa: CASSRQGPNYNEQFF

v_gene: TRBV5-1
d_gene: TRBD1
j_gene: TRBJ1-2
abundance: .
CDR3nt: TGCGCCAGCAGCGAGACAGGGGACTATGGCTACACCTTC
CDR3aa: CASSETGDYGYTF

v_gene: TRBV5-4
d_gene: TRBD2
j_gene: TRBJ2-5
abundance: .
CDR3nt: TGTGCCAGCAGCTTGGAAAGCGGGAGGCCGCAAGAGACCCAGTACTTC
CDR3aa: CASSLESGRPQETQYF